This T cell receptor beta chain was retrieved from a study of T-cell reconstitution after alpha-beta-depleted transplantation in children. The TCRbeta library was prepared with unique molecular identifiers. TCRdb re-analysed the PCR reads in MiXCR, keeping a single row per CDR3 protein. The data contain tens of thousands of distinct CDR3 sequences, approximately 4.4% of them singletons. This clonotype occurred many times. The sequences come from PBMCs, mostly from graft donor cells, collected 180 days after TCRalphabeta/CD19-depleted stem cell transplant. This clonotype originated in a boy younger than two who had a stem cell transplant for acute myeloid leukemia, so the T cells may come from the graft donor.

The CDR3 region has the DNA TGCAGTGCTAGTCAAGGGTACGAGCAGTACTTC. Protein sequence: CSASQGYEQYF. The V call is TRBV20-1, the J call TRBJ2-7; the D is unclear. Germline CDR1 reads DFQATT; CDR2 reads SNEGSKA (reference sequence). The length of the CDR3 is 11 residues. Trimming pared 3 bases from V and 4 bases from J, leaving 7 bases between.